The clone carrying this T cell receptor beta chain was found a few times. TCRdb itself ran the 5' RACE reads through MiXCR, one entry per CDR3 protein. The sample includes around 350,000 distinct CDR3 sequences, roughly 6.2% of them seen just once. This specimen comes from a study of T cells after yellow fever vaccination. The material was PBMCs, obtained 5 days after the yellow fever booster vaccination. This receptor was obtained from a man aged 30 to 39 who received the YFV17D yellow fever vaccine.

CDR3 nucleotide sequence: TGTGCCAGCAGCTTGGTAACGGGGCAAGATGGCTACACCTTC. It is translated as CASSLVTGQDGYTF. The V and J genes are TRBV5-8 and TRBJ1-2; TRBD1 is a possible D gene (5 bases). The CDR3 is 14 residues long. CDR1 and CDR2 from the germline V gene are SGHTS and YDEGEE. The V gene lost 0 bases and the J gene lost 6 bases, with 12 bases spanning the gap. The full variable domain, its missing parts supplied by reference TRBV5-8 and TRBJ1-2, is EAGVTQSPTHLIKTRGQQATLRCSPISGHTSVYWYQQALGLGLQFLLWYDEGEERNRGNFPPRFSGRQFPNYSSELNVNALELEDSALYLCASSLVTGQDGYTFGSGTRLTVV.